One T cell receptor (beta chain) is described in this entry. Its antigen target is currently unknown. No much larger clonotype is one base removed from it; base qualities were not supplied. The library was made by the immunoSEQ multiplex PCR assay. For the multiplex PCR, a mixture combining 60 forward primers for TCR Vbeta segments and 13 reverse primers for TCR Jbeta segments was used. The CDR3 region of rearranged TCR beta genes was amplified from genomic DNA by a multiplex PCR assay. Amplified TCR beta libraries were sequenced as 87-base-pair reads on the Illumina HiSeq System. The source study handled its data this way. In a later analysis, tens of millions of unique TCR beta chains were counted across the 500 to 850 repertoires, and roughly 11 million of these chains were shared by at least two donors. A nearest-neighbor algorithm error-corrected the raw reads and collapsed the reads into unique sequences, merging closely related sequences to remove PCR and sequencing errors. To assign V, D and J gene segments, CDR3 sequences were aligned to IMGT reference sequences. For a sequence to be retained, at least a six-nucleotide match to both a V gene segment and a J gene segment was required. Rearrangements were called productive when the CDR3 lacked stop codons and stayed in frame with V and J; all others were non-productive. Following IMGT convention, CDR3 was defined as the stretch from the second conserved V-encoded cysteine up to the conserved J-encoded phenylalanine. The earlier analysis of about 530 of the donors excluded any sequence lacking an unambiguous match to a single V gene segment. In an earlier analysis of about 590 of the donors, a V segment was called functional when productive rearrangements were above 56.7%, and segregating when the standard deviation between donors exceeded 5%. A statistical classification framework was built to diagnose cytomegalovirus status from the catalog of TCR beta chain sequences. A later analysis assigned V and J genes by comparing TCR nucleotide sequences with IMGT/GENE-DB human TR gene sequences. Using the TCRdist pipeline, a later analysis assigned CDR3 sequences along with most-parsimonious VDJ recombination scenarios. In a later analysis, each TCR beta chain was defined by its CDR3 amino acid sequence together with its V-gene family, and reads without a unique V-gene family were excluded. A later analysis removed over 500 highly shared, low-generation-probability nucleotide sequences to deal with suspected cross-contamination and a sequencing artifact. In a later analysis, a clonal expansion index was calculated for each public chain from normalized within-repertoire ranks of inferred template counts. Generation probabilities in a later analysis came from a VDJ recombination model fitted to out-of-frame rearrangements, and those results were checked against IGoR. A later analysis scored TCR-TCR, TCR-HLA and TCR-CMV co-occurrence with hypergeometric tests, applying a repertoire-size bias correction to TCR pairs. To estimate false discovery rates, a later analysis permuted the HLA or CMV assignments 20 times. A later analysis grouped co-occurring TCRs with DBSCAN, adding TCRdist sequence similarity when clustering within HLA-allele-positive subsets. Co-occurrence clustering excluded repertoires with fewer than 30,000 or more than 120,000 public chains, plus five with anomalous nucleotide sharing. Sourced from immuneACCESS, this table was stored by TCRdb with only in-frame sequences that have V and J called. A share of the clones is absent; for the studies checked, an unresolved V gene accounts for under half, and the remainder has no known explanation. The V and J calls and clone size were taken over from that table, and D and trimming were inferred from the DNA. The sample table records 200,000 to 250,000 clones; more than 70% of these occur just once. Roughly 1.3% of the sample is in the top ten clones.

The data stem from a study of cytomegalovirus exposure and HLA in healthy donors (dated by TCRdb to about 2017). Background for the entire study: In an earlier analysis of roughly 500 of the donors, about 260 Gb of sequence data and 90 million to 130 million unique TCR beta sequences from roughly 190 million T cells were reported. The later analysis used no new phenotypic data to find candidate immune exposures, relying instead on TCR beta sequences and their occurrence across donors. Both class I and class II loci were covered by HLA typing, at four-digit resolution. The study aimed to test whether signatures of past pathogen exposure could be identified by cataloging public T cell receptors. All discovery cohort repertoires had been generated on a single sequencing platform. To study patterns of TCR occurrence, a later analysis re-analyzed previously published TCR beta repertoires from more than 550 donors and added high-resolution HLA genotyping. The genetic ancestry cluster associated with self-reported Caucasian donors included around four fifths of the approximately 410 genotyped donors. Donor age, sex, ethnicity and CMV serostatus were collected together with the repertoire data. An early release that covered around 590 HLA-typed donors contained around 300 gigabases of sequencing data and approximately 85 million unique TCR sequences. On average, around 240,000 unique TCR beta nucleotide sequences were sequenced per donor among a few hundred genotyped donors of the cohort, with about 19% of those sequences being non-productive. To predict cytomegalovirus infection status, the study brought together high-throughput TCR immunosequencing, statistical association of individual TCRs with disease status, and machine learning. In addition to the first cohort of about 650 subjects, a separate validation cohort of around 110 different subjects was used. In an earlier analysis of roughly 600 of the donors, high-throughput TCR beta sequencing was used to judge whether each TCR beta V gene segment behaved as functional or pseudogenic. The T cell repertoires of several hundred subjects were profiled by immunosequencing and related to cytomegalovirus serostatus. The number of donors typed differed by locus, with about 629-630 for A, B, C, DRB1 and DQB1, roughly 520 for DQA1, about 610 for DPA1, and some 440 for DPB1. Roughly 5 DR-DQ haplotypes were handled as single units for association and clustering, since linkage in the cohort was strong. A later genetic analysis took genome-wide SNP genotypes for about 65% of the 666 donors and used that subset as a discovery cohort. Paper-wide results and their limitations: Because HLA typing was unavailable for some donors at each locus, only the typed subset was used in association tests. A later analysis reported that several top co-occurrence clusters appeared linked to parvovirus B19, influenza, CMV and Epstein-Barr virus. Linkage disequilibrium might explain the correlated functional status among segregating V segments, but an unknown experimental factor could not be excluded. Some IMGT-functional V segments, including TRBV6-2 and TRBV6-3, could not be told apart with the 87-base-pair reads, so those segments were excluded. Specific HLA alleles were associated with over 15,000 TCR beta sequences at a false discovery rate of 0.05 in a later analysis. In vitro tests confirmed that a few of the cytomegalovirus-associated TCR beta chains recognize cytomegalovirus antigens. In this cohort, only TCR beta chains were sequenced, and detectable features were limited by the absence of alpha or paired-chain data. In both the original and validation cohorts, the classifier was reported to diagnose cytomegalovirus status with high specificity and sensitivity. The presence/absence analyses assumed that sequencing depth was roughly uniform across donors, and that assumption may not be true. When HLA alleles, especially DR and DQ, strongly co-occurred, attributing TCR associations to individual alleles was difficult. Immune exposure information for the cohort was limited to CMV serostatus. A further reported finding was that TCR beta sequences accurately predicted the HLA-A and HLA-B alleles for most subjects in the first cohort. The sequencing pipeline was judged likely to have produced a cluster of highly shared sequence variants as a technical artifact. Compared with equally common non-associated chains, HLA-associated TCR beta chains in a later analysis were more clonally expanded and had lower generation probabilities. In a later genetic analysis, a missense DCLRE1C variant was associated with V-gene and J-gene trimming of TCR beta chains, and the association was replicated in an independent cohort. In a later analysis, most CMV-associated TCR beta chains were found to appear HLA-restricted, with HLA associations seemingly driven largely by CMV exposure. Some 15 rarely observed V segments, including chromosome 9 orphons, were excluded from the earlier analysis of 550 to 700 of the donors because counts were too low. Compared with the roughly 700-donor mean, donors in an Asian-associated ancestry cluster had fewer N-insertions in productive TCRs, according to a later genetic analysis. It was suggested by the authors that the approach could potentially be generalized to other disease states and immunological phenotypes. The study listed 150 to 200 TCR beta chains as associated with cytomegalovirus. An earlier analysis of approximately 600 of the donors showed that most TCR beta V segments appeared in productive rearrangements either about 87% or about 30% of the time, which broadly matched IMGT annotations. According to a later analysis, TCR association rates differed among HLA loci, with DRB1 alleles showing the most associated TCRs and HLA-C alleles showing the fewest. Across donors, most TCR sequences were observed very rarely, whereas some public TCRs were present in many individuals.

Its CDR3 holds 15 amino acids, cysteine through phenylalanine. Here the CDR3 DNA is all that survives: 45 bases in frame from base 1. The cohort consisted of 650 to 700 healthy bone marrow donors. At the time of sampling, all cohort members were nominally healthy, though unrecorded immune exposures were likely present. CMV serostatus was recorded as positive for 250 to 300 and negative for about 50% of the roughly 700 cohort members, whereas no CMV serostatus was recorded for the donor in question. A peripheral blood sample was provided by each donor, and peripheral blood mononuclear cells were used for TCR beta sequencing. Genomic DNA was extracted from the blood cell samples with the Qiagen DNeasy Blood Extraction Kit.

Sequenced sample: PBMCs. The source of this sequence is a human donor in good health. The V and J genes are TRBV21-1 and TRBJ1-5; TRBD1, the table's D call, was not compared with the DNA. TRBV21-1 is an annotated pseudogene. The nucleotide sequence reads as follows: TGTGCCAGCACCCGCCCGACAGGGAACAATCAGCCCCAGCATTTT. This sequence encodes CASTRPTGNNQPQHF.